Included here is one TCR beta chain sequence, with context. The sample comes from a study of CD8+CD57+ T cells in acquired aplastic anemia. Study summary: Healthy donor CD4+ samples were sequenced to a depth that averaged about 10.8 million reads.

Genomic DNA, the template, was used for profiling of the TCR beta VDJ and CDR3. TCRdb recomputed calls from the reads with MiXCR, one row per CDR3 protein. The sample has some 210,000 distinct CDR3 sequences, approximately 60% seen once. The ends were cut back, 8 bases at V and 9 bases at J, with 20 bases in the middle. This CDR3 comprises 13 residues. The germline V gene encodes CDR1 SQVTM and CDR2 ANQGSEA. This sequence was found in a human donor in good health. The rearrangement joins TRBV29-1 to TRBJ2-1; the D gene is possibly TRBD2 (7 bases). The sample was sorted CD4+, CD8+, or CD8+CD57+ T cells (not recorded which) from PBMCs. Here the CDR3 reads CSLVVQGRGEQFF. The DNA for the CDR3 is TGCAGCTTAGTTGTGCAGGGGAGGGGTGAGCAGTTCTTC.